This T cell receptor (beta chain) derives from a study of blood T cells in healthy people across ages. Whole-study findings and limits: Naive and antigen-experienced cells were not separated, limiting conclusive comparison. Observed TCR beta diversity per million T cells went down as age went up. This fall followed a roughly linear course with age.

Together with a sample-barcoded 5' primer, a J-beta primer mix was included in a second PCR lasting about 6 to 11 cycles. One entry per CDR3 protein results from TCRdb running MiXCR on the 5' RACE reads. The table has more than 900,000 distinct CDR3 sequences, approximately 26% seen once; the top ten hold 0.75%. The CDR3 consists of 13 residues. From germline, CDR1 is SGHKS and CDR2 YYEKEE (reference sequence). The V end lost 4 bases, the J end lost 5 bases, and 12 bases lay between the germline ends. This clonotype was seen a single time. Its antigen is undetermined. A much more abundant neighbour one base away suggests this may be a read error. The data were also submitted as part of a second study, on T cells of mothers and their children.

The sample was blood. The clonotype originates from a girl aged 2-10 years in good health. The V gene is TRBV5-5, the J gene TRBJ1-1, with TRBD1 as a possible D gene (6 bases). CDR3 bases: TGTGCCAGCAGCACCGAAAGGGGGACTGAAGCTTTCTTT. Translated, it gives CASSTERGTEAFF.